The entry that follows covers one T cell receptor beta chain sequence. The antigen is unknown. The sample is drawn from a study of OX40 agonist ivuxolimab in advanced cancers. In the study overall: Ivuxolimab, an antibody acting as an agonist of OX40 (CD134), was used to treat patients. A male proportion of just over 80% was recorded, with mean age approximately 57 years and range about 20 to 90.

General observations from the study: Among the lowest levels of clonal expansion were found in partial responders at 0.1-3.0 mg/kg. Clones of CD4+ and CD8+ blood T cells grew by week 6 at doses of 0.1 to 3.0 mg/kg.

Libraries were prepared by immunoSEQ multiplex PCR; TCRdb keeps only in-frame clonotypes and omits some of them. There are roughly 87,000 clones in the sample; approximately 91% occur only once, and about 0.7% lies in the top ten. Trimming stripped 6 bases from V and 5 bases from J, with 13 bases between. CDR3 length equals 14 residues. Germline assignment: CDR1 MNHNS and CDR2 SASEGT. The specimen comprised CD4+ or CD8+ T cells sorted from blood, sampled in a trial of the OX40 agonist ivuxolimab. The rearrangement joins TRBV6-1 to TRBJ1-4, with D perhaps matching TRBD1 (5 bases). The sequence came from an adult with an advanced solid tumor such as melanoma, head and neck, liver or kidney cancer. CDR3 coding DNA: TGTGCCAGCAGCGCGGGGACCCCCAATGAAAAACTGTTTTTT. Translated: CASSAGTPNEKLFF.